Listed below are T cell receptor delta chains from one sample, sequenced in a study of gamma-delta T cells after stem cell transplantation. TCRdb re-analyzed the RT-PCR reads via CATT. Of thousands of delta-chain clones listed, approximately 15% were seen once; the top ten hold around 5.1%. The sample taken for sequencing was gamma-delta T cells. The receptors were gathered from a human donor. It is not recorded whose cells these are; they may come from a transplant donor. CDR3s include the opening cysteine and the closing phenylalanine or tryptophan. Fields, in order: CDR3 DNA, CDR3 protein, V gene, D gene, CDR3 length, clone size, J gene. The D gene is left open where the match is weak. Clone size appears in some rows only: once, few, many, or a class for an expanded clone.

CDR3nt: TGTGCCTTTGGCCCTTCTACCACACTGGGTTACACCGATAAACTCATCTTT
CDR3aa: CAFGPSTTLGYTDKLIF
v_gene: TRDV3
d_gene: -
len: 17
abundance: few
j_gene: TRDJ1

CDR3nt: TGCGCCTGTGACACTGGGGGATACAGCTCCTGGGACACCCGACAGATGTTTTTC
CDR3aa: CACDTGGYSSWDTRQMFF
v_gene: TRDV2
d_gene: TRDD3
len: 18
abundance: -
j_gene: TRDJ3

CDR3nt: TGTGCTCTTGGGGAACTGGCTCCCCTAGGGGTACAGTACACCGATAAACTCATCTTT
CDR3aa: CALGELAPLGVQYTDKLIF
v_gene: TRDV1
d_gene: -
len: 19
abundance: -
j_gene: TRDJ1

CDR3nt: TGTGCTCTTGGGGAAAGCCTTCCTACGTGTTCTGGGGGATCCCGGCTGACAGCACAACTCTTCTTT
CDR3aa: CALGESLPTCSGGSRLTAQLFF
v_gene: TRDV1
d_gene: -
len: 22
abundance: few
j_gene: TRDJ2

CDR3nt: TGTGCTCTTGGATGGGTGTCCTACCCCTCCCTGGGGGGGGTTTACACCGATAAACTCATCTTT
CDR3aa: CALGWVSYPSLGGVYTDKLIF
v_gene: TRDV1
d_gene: -
len: 21
abundance: -
j_gene: TRDJ1

CDR3nt: TGTGCTCTTGGGGAGTTGGAACGCGAGTGGGGGATCGGGACCGATAAACTCATCTTT
CDR3aa: CALGELEREWGIGTDKLIF
v_gene: TRDV1
d_gene: TRDD3
len: 19
abundance: few
j_gene: TRDJ1

CDR3nt: TGTGCTCTTGGGGCTCTACCCCCAACCTTCCCGAGTTTAGGGGCCGATAAACTCATCTTT
CDR3aa: CALGALPPTFPSLGADKLIF
v_gene: TRDV1
d_gene: -
len: 20
abundance: few
j_gene: TRDJ1

CDR3nt: TGTGCCTGTGAATTGGGCTACGCTTTGACCGCACACCTCTTCTTT
CDR3aa: CACELGYALTAHLFF
v_gene: TRDV2
d_gene: -
len: 15
abundance: -
j_gene: TRDJ2

CDR3nt: TGTGCTCTTGGGGAACTAAGGGGGCAAACGTGCTGGGGGATACGGGACTTCTCACAACTCTTCTTT
CDR3aa: CALGELRGQTCWGIRDFSQLFF
v_gene: TRDV1
d_gene: TRDD3
len: 22
abundance: few
j_gene: TRDJ2

CDR3nt: TGTGCCTCCCTTCCCTGCCCATCCTACGCGTACACCGATAAACTCATCTTT
CDR3aa: CASLPCPSYAYTDKLIF
v_gene: TRDV3
d_gene: -
len: 17
abundance: -
j_gene: TRDJ1

CDR3nt: TGTGCCTGTGACACCGCTGGGGGAAGCTCCTGGGACACCCGACAGATGTTTTTC
CDR3aa: CACDTAGGSSWDTRQMFF
v_gene: TRDV2
d_gene: TRDD3
len: 18
abundance: medium-sized
j_gene: TRDJ3

CDR3nt: TGTGCTCTTGGGGAAGGGAGAAGCACCGATAAACTCATCTTT
CDR3aa: CALGEGRSTDKLIF
v_gene: TRDV1
d_gene: -
len: 14
abundance: medium-sized
j_gene: TRDJ1

CDR3nt: TGTGCCCTTCTCTGGCCTTCTCCGGTACTGGGGGACATGTACACCGATAAACTCATCTTT
CDR3aa: CALLWPSPVLGDMYTDKLIF
v_gene: TRDV3
d_gene: TRDD3
len: 20
abundance: -
j_gene: TRDJ1

CDR3nt: TGTGCTCTTGGGGAGCCTCCCCTATTCCTAGTCGTTGAGGGGATTCGCGATAAACTCATCTTT
CDR3aa: CALGEPPLFLVVEGIRDKLIF
v_gene: TRDV1
d_gene: -
len: 21
abundance: -
j_gene: TRDJ1

CDR3nt: TGTGCAGCAAGCGTTTTACTCCGTCGGGGGGAGGACCCATCCTGGGACACCCGACAGATGTTTTTC
CDR3aa: CAASVLLRRGEDPSWDTRQMFF
v_gene: TRAV29/DV5
d_gene: -
len: 22
abundance: -
j_gene: TRDJ3

CDR3nt: TGTGCTCTTGGGGGTCTACCTGTACTGCCCCCTGACACCGATAAACTCATCTTT
CDR3aa: CALGGLPVLPPDTDKLIF
v_gene: TRDV1
d_gene: -
len: 18
abundance: few
j_gene: TRDJ1

CDR3nt: TGTGCTCTTGGGGAACTTCCTCTCCTGGGGGACCGGCAGGCCGATAAACTCATCTTT
CDR3aa: CALGELPLLGDRQADKLIF
v_gene: TRDV1
d_gene: TRDD3
len: 19
abundance: -
j_gene: TRDJ1

CDR3nt: TGTGCTCTTGGGGGTCCGACCTCCTTCCTCTCGTACACCGATAAACTCATCTTT
CDR3aa: CALGGPTSFLSYTDKLIF
v_gene: TRDV1
d_gene: TRDD2
len: 18
abundance: few
j_gene: TRDJ1

CDR3nt: TGTGCTCTTGGGGATTTGGGGGATACTAAGGTGTACACCGATAAACTCATCTTT
CDR3aa: CALGDLGDTKVYTDKLIF
v_gene: TRDV1
d_gene: TRDD3
len: 18
abundance: few
j_gene: TRDJ1

CDR3nt: TGTGCCTGTGACGCCGTTCTGGGGGATAGCTCCTGGGACACCCGACAGATGTTTTTC
CDR3aa: CACDAVLGDSSWDTRQMFF
v_gene: TRDV2
d_gene: TRDD3
len: 19
abundance: few
j_gene: TRDJ3

CDR3nt: TGTGCCTGTGACCCCCTACTGGGGGATGAGACAGCACAACTCTTCTTT
CDR3aa: CACDPLLGDETAQLFF
v_gene: TRDV2
d_gene: TRDD3
len: 16
abundance: -
j_gene: TRDJ2

CDR3nt: TGTGCTCTTGGGGAACCACTGGGGGACTACACCGATAAACTCATCTTT
CDR3aa: CALGEPLGDYTDKLIF
v_gene: TRDV1
d_gene: TRDD3
len: 16
abundance: -
j_gene: TRDJ1

CDR3nt: TGTGCTCTTGGGCCTCAACCTTCCTTACTGGGGGATATATCCCTCTACACCGATAAACTCATCTTT
CDR3aa: CALGPQPSLLGDISLYTDKLIF
v_gene: TRDV1
d_gene: TRDD3
len: 22
abundance: -
j_gene: TRDJ1

CDR3nt: TGTGCTCTTGGGCCAAACTGGGGGATCCGGTACACCGATAAACTCATCTTT
CDR3aa: CALGPNWGIRYTDKLIF
v_gene: TRDV1
d_gene: TRDD3
len: 17
abundance: -
j_gene: TRDJ1

CDR3nt: TGTGCCTGTGACACCGGGGGATACGGTGCCTGGGACACCCGACAGATGTTTTTC
CDR3aa: CACDTGGYGAWDTRQMFF
v_gene: TRDV2
d_gene: TRDD3
len: 18
abundance: few
j_gene: TRDJ3

CDR3nt: TGTGCTCTTGGGGAATCCCCTTCCTACCGGACCCCGGGAGCCTGGGACACCCGACAGATGTTTTTC
CDR3aa: CALGESPSYRTPGAWDTRQMFF
v_gene: TRDV1
d_gene: TRDD2
len: 22
abundance: few
j_gene: TRDJ3

CDR3nt: TGTGCTCTTGGGGAACCAAAGGGGATACAAAGGTCCTGGGACACCCGACAGATGTTTTTC
CDR3aa: CALGEPKGIQRSWDTRQMFF
v_gene: TRDV1
d_gene: TRDD3
len: 20
abundance: -
j_gene: TRDJ3

CDR3nt: TGTGCTCTTGGGGAACCCCCCGTTGAGTTATCCATACTGGGGGATATCTGCGCGGAAGGGAAACTCATCTTT
CDR3aa: CALGEPPVELSILGDICAEGKLIF
v_gene: TRDV1
d_gene: TRDD3
len: 24
abundance: -
j_gene: TRDJ1

CDR3nt: TGTGCCTGTGACCTCTGGGGGATACGCGGCCCTTTGACAGCACAACTCTTCTTT
CDR3aa: CACDLWGIRGPLTAQLFF
v_gene: TRDV2
d_gene: TRDD3
len: 18
abundance: medium-sized
j_gene: TRDJ2

CDR3nt: TGTGCTCTTGGGGAACCCCCTACCCTTCTGGAGACTTACACCGATAAACTCATCTTT
CDR3aa: CALGEPPTLLETYTDKLIF
v_gene: TRDV1
d_gene: -
len: 19
abundance: -
j_gene: TRDJ1

CDR3nt: TGTGCTCTTGGGGAAAGCTACGCGCACTGGGGGATACGCGTATCTGCCGATAAACCCATCTTT
CDR3aa: CALGESYAHWGIRVSADKPIF
v_gene: TRDV1
d_gene: TRDD3
len: 21
abundance: few
j_gene: TRDJ1

CDR3nt: TGTGCTCTTGGGGTTCCTACGAAGCTGGGGGATAAAGTTAGCATCGATAAACTCATCTTT
CDR3aa: CALGVPTKLGDKVSIDKLIF
v_gene: TRDV1
d_gene: TRDD3
len: 20
abundance: -
j_gene: TRDJ1